This T cell receptor beta chain was sequenced in a study of blood T cell repertoires in COVID-19. Across the study: Specimens from acute and convalescent COVID-19 originated in the United States, Italy and Spain.

Produced via immunoSEQ multiplex PCR; TCRdb's table is partial and in-frame only. Of some 460,000 clones in the sample, approximately 90% were seen once. The receptor's source is a woman aged 25-40 years with acute or convalescent COVID-19. Sequencing was done on a sample of peripheral blood.

CDR3 sequence (DNA): TGTGCCAGCAGCCCATGGAGGGACGCTTACACTGAAGCTTTCTTT. Translated: CASSPWRDAYTEAFF. The chain couples TRBV5-4 to TRBJ1-1; a possible D gene is TRBD1 (5 bases). The CDR3 runs 15 residues. Trimming shortened V by 4 bases and J by 3 bases, and 16 bases separated the two germline ends. Germline-derived CDR1 and CDR2 are SGHNT and YYREEE (reference sequence).